These 7 T cell receptor beta chains were all obtained from the same sample, sequenced in a study of blood T cell repertoires in COVID-19. The repertoire was sequenced with immunoSEQ multiplex PCR; TCRdb's copy has only in-frame clones and lacks some. Among a few hundred thousand clones listed, around nine tenths were seen once. The sample comprised PBMCs or T cells enriched from blood (not recorded which). The source is a woman aged 45 to 65 who had recovered from COVID-19.

This clone was recorded only once. CDR3 in DNA: TGTGCCAGCAGTTACTCTTCTCATGGGACAGGTTATGGCTACACCTTC. It codes for CASSYSSHGTGYGYTF. The chain carries TRBV6-5 and TRBJ1-2; 8 bases are shared with TRBD1. The CDR3 sequence is 16 residues long. V dropped 0 bases and J dropped 5; count of bases not matched to a gene: 8. Germline CDR1 reads MNHEY; CDR2 reads SVGAGI.

V and J are TRBV20-1 and TRBJ1-1; D is ambiguous. This CDR3 spans 10 amino acids. Germline loops: CDR1 DFQATT, CDR2 SNEGSKA (reference sequence). The CDR3 DNA sequence: TGCAGAGCCTTGAACACTGAAGCTTTCTTT. Protein sequence: CRALNTEAFF.

The chain combines TRBV19 with TRBJ2-2; 10 positions agree with TRBD2. Germline V CDR1 and CDR2: LNHDA, SQIVND (reference sequence). After removal of 4 bases from V and 7 bases from J, the junction contained 9 bases not matched to a gene. The CDR3 has 16 amino acids. CDR3 sequence (DNA): TGTGCCAGTAGTACACCAAGCGGGGGGGCCGTCGGGGAGCTGTTTTTT. It yields the protein CASSTPSGGAVGELFF.

This chain connects TRBV30 to TRBJ2-7, with 7 bases matching TRBD1. Germline V CDR1 and CDR2: GTSNPN, SVGIG (reference sequence). The J segment lost 2 bases and the V segment lost 4 bases, leaving 14 bases of the junction unmatched. This CDR3 region has 16 residues. The CDR3 loop is CAWKTRPGQSTYEQYF. In DNA, the CDR3 is TGTGCCTGGAAAACTAGACCGGGACAGTCCACCTACGAGCAGTACTTC.

The chain links TRBV25-1 to TRBJ2-5; 11 nucleotides agree with TRBD1. The CDR3 has 16 residues. J gave up 5 bases and V 3 bases, and 8 bases lay outside the gene matches. Germline V CDR1 and CDR2: MGHDK, SYGVNS. The CDR3, as DNA: TGTGCCAGCAGTGACCCCGGGACAGGGGGGACGGAGACCCAGTACTTC. This sequence encodes CASSDPGTGGTETQYF. Drawing the rest from reference TRBV25-1 and TRBJ2-5, the complete variable domain is EADIYQTPRYLVIGTGKKITLECSQTMGHDKMYWYQQDPGMELHLIHYSYGVNSTEKGDLSSESTVSRIRTEHFPLTLESARPSHTSQYLCASSDPGTGGTETQYFGPGTRLLVL.

Comment on this clone: This sample includes further DNA sequences coding for the same CDR3. The rearrangement uses TRBV6-5 and TRBJ2-1, with a weak D call TRBD1 (5 bases). Germline V lookup: CDR1 MNHEY, CDR2 SVGAGI. The CDR3 covers 12 residues. Trimming cost V 4 bases and J 8 bases, with 9 bases left between them. In DNA, the CDR3 is TGTGCCAGCAGTTCCCAGGGTGATGAGCAGTTCTTC. Its protein product is CASSSQGDEQFF.

This clone was detected a few times. The J gene is TRBJ1-1, the V gene TRBV7-3; TRBD1 matches at 7 bases. The CDR3 length is 12 residues. The germline gives CDR1 SGHTA, CDR2 FQGTGA. Germline trimming cut 0 bases from V and 8 bases from J; bases unmatched to any gene: 0. The CDR3 DNA sequence: TGTGCCAGCAGCTTAACAGGGGGCGAAGCTTTCTTT. This sequence encodes CASSLTGGEAFF. Together with reference TRBV7-3 and TRBJ1-1, the CDR3 gives the full variable domain: GAGVSQTPSNKVTEKGKYVELRCDPISGHTALYWYRQSLGQGPEFLIYFQGTGAADDSGLPNDRFFAVRPEGSVSTLKIQRTERGDSAVYLCASSLTGGEAFFGQGTRLTVV.